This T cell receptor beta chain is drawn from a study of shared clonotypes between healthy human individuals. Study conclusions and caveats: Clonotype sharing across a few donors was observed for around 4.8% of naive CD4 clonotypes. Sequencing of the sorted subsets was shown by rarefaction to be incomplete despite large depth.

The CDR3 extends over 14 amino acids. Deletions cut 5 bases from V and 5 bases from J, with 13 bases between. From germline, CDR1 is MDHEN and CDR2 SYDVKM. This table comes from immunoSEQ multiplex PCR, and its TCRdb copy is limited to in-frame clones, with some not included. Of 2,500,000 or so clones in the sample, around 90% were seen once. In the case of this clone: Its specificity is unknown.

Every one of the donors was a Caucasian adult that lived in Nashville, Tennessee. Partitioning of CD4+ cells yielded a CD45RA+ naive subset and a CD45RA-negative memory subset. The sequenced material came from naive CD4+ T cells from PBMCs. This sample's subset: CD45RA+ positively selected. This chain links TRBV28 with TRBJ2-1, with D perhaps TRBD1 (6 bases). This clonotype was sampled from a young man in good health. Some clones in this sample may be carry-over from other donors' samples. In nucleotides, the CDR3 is TGTGCCAGCAGTCGCCCACAGGGAAACAATGAGCAGTTCTTC. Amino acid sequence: CASSRPQGNNEQFF.